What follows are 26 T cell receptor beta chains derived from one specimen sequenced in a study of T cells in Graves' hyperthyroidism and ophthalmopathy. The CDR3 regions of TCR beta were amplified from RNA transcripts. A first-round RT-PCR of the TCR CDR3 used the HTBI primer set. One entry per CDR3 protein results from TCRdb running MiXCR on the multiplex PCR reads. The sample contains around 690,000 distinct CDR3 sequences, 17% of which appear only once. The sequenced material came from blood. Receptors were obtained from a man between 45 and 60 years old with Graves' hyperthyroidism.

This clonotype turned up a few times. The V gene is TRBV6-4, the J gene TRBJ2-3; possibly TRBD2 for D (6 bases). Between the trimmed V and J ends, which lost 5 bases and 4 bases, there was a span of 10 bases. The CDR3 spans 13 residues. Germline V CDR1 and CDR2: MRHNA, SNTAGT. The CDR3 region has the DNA TGTGCCAGCAGTTACCGGGACTCAGATACGCAGTATTTT. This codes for CASSYRDSDTQYF.

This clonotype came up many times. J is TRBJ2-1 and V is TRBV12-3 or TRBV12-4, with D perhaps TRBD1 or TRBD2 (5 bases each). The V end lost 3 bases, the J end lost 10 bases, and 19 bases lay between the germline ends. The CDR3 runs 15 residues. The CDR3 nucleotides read TGTGCCAGCAGTTTTGGTGTCCCGGGGCGATCCGAGCAGTTCTTC. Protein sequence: CASSFGVPGRSEQFF.

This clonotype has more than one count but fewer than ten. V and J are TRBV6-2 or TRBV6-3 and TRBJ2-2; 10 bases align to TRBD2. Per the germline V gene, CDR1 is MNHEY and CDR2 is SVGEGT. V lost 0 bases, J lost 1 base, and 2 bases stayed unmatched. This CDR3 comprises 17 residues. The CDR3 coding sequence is TGTGCCAGCAGTTACTCAAAGCGGGAGGGGAACACCGGGGAGCTGTTTTTT. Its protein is CASSYSKREGNTGELFF.

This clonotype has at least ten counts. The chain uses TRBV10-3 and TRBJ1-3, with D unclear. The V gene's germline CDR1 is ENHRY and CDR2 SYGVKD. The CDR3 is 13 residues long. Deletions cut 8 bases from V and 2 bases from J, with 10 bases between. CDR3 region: CAILGDTGNTIYF. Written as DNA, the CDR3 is TGTGCCATCCTCGGCGACACTGGAAACACCATATATTTT.

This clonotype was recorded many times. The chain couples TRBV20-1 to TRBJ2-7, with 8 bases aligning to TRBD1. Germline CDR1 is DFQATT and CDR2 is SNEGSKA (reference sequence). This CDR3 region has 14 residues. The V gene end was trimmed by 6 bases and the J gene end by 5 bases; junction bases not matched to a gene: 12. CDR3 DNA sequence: TGCAGTGCGTCAGACGGACAGGGCCCTAACGAGCAGTACTTC. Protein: CSASDGQGPNEQYF.

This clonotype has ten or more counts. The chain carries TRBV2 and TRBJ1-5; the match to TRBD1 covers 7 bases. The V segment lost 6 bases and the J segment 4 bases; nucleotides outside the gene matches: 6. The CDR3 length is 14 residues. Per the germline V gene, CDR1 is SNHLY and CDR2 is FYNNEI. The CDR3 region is CASSQQGNNQPQHF. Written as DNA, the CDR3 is TGTGCCAGCAGCCAACAGGGGAATAATCAGCCCCAGCATTTT.

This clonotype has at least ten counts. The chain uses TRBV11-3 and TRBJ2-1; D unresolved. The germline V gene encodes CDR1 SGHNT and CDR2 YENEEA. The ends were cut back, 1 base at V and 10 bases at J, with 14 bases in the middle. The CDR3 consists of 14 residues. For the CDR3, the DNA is TGTGCCAGCAGCTTAGCACATGGCCTTGGGGAGCAGTTCTTC. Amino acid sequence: CASSLAHGLGEQFF.

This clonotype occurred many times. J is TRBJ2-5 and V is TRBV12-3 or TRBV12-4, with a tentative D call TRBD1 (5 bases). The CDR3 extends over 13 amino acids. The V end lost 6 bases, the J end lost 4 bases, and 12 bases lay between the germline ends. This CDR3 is CASSLRDGETQYF. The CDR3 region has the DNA TGTGCCAGCAGCCTCAGGGATGGAGAGACCCAGTACTTC.

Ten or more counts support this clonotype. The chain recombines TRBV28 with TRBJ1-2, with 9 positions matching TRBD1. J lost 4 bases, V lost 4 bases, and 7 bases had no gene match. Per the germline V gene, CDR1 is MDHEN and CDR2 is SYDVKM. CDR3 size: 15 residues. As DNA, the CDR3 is TGTGCCAGCAGTTCGAGGACAGGGGTATTCTATGGCTACACCTTC. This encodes CASSSRTGVFYGYTF.

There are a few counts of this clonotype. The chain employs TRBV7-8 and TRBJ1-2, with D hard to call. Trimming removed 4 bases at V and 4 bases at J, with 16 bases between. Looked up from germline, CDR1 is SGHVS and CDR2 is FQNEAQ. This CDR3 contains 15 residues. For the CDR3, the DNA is TGTGCCAGCAGCTCCATAGTTCGGGGTGGCTATGGCTACACCTTC. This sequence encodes CASSSIVRGGYGYTF.

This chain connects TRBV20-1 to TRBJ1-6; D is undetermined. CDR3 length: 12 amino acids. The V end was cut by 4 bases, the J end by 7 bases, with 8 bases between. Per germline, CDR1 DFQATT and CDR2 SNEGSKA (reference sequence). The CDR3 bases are TGCAGTGCTATAGTCGGGAATTCACCCCTCCACTTT. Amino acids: CSAIVGNSPLHF.

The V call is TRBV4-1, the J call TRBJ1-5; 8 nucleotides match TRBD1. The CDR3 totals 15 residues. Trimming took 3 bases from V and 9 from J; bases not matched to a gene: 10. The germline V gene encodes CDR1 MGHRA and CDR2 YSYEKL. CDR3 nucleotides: TGCGCCAGCAGCCAGGGGACAGGCGGCTGGTTGCCCCAGCATTTT. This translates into CASSQGTGGWLPQHF.

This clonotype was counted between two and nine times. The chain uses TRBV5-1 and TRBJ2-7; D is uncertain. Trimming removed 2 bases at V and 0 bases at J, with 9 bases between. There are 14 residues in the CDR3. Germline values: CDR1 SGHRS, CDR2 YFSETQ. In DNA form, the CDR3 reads TGCGCCAGCAGCTTACAGAAGAGCTCCTACGAGCAGTACTTC. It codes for CASSLQKSSYEQYF.

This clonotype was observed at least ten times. For the CDR3, the DNA is TGTGCCAGCAGTTACAGGGTCCGGGAGACCCAGTACTTC. This gives the protein CASSYRVRETQYF. This chain uses TRBV6-2 or TRBV6-3 with TRBJ2-5; D is unresolved. V was trimmed by 2 bases and J by 5 bases, leaving 9 bases between them. This CDR3 is 13 amino acids long. Germline V CDR1 and CDR2: MNHEY, SVGEGT.

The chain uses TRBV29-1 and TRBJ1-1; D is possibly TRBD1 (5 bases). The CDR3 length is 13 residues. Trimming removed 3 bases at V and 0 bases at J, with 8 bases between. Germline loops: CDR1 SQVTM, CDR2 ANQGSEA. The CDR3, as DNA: TGCAGCGTTGAGACAGAGGTGAACACTGAAGCTTTCTTT. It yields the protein CSVETEVNTEAFF.

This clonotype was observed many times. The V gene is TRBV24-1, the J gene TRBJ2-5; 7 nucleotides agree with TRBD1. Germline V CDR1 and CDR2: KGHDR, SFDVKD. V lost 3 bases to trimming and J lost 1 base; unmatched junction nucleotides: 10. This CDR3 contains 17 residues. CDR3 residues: CATSDGGRQGRQETQYF. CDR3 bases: TGTGCCACCAGTGATGGGGGACGACAGGGTCGCCAAGAGACCCAGTACTTC.

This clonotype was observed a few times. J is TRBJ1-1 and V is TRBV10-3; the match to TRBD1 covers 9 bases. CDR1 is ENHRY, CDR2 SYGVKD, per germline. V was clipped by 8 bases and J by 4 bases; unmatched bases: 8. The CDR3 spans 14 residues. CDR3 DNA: TGTGCCATCCGTTCGGACAGGGGAGGCACTGAAGCTTTCTTT. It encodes CAIRSDRGGTEAFF.

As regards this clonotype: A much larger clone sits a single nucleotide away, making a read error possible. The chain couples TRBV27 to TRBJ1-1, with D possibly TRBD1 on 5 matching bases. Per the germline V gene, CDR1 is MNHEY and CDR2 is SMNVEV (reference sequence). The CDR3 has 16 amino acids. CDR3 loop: CAGRQPGPTSVTEAFF. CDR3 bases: TGTGCCGGCAGACAGCCGGGACCAACTTCGGTCACTGAAGCTTTCTTT.

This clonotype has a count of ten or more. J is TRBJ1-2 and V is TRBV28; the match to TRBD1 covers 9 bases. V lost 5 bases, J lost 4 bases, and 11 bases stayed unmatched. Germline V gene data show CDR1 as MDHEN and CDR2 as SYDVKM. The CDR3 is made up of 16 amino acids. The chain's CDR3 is CASSPGQGFIFYGYTF. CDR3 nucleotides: TGTGCCAGCAGTCCGGGACAGGGCTTTATTTTCTATGGCTACACCTTC.

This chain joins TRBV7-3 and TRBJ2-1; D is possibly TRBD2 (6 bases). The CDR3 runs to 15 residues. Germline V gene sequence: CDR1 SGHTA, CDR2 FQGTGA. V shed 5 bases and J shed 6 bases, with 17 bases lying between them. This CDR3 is CASSPTSGPCNEQFF. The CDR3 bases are TGTGCCAGCAGCCCGACGAGCGGGCCGTGCAATGAGCAGTTCTTC.

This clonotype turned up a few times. CDR3 loop: CASSRRLGGGRGPDTQYF. The CDR3 DNA follows: TGTGCCAGCAGCCGCAGATTGGGAGGCGGGAGGGGGCCAGATACGCAGTATTTT. The chain uses TRBV3-1 and TRBJ2-3; 9 bases line up with TRBD2. V lost 4 bases and J lost 4; bases outside the gene matches: 15. Per germline, CDR1 LGHDT and CDR2 YNNKEL (reference sequence). The CDR3 totals 18 residues.

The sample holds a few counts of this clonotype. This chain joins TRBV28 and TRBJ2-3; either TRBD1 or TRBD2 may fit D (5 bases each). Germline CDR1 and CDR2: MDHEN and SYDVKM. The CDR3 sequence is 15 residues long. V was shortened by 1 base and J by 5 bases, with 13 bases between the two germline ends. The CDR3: CASSLSFPGRDTQYF. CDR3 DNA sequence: TGTGCCAGCAGTTTATCCTTCCCAGGGAGAGATACGCAGTATTTT.

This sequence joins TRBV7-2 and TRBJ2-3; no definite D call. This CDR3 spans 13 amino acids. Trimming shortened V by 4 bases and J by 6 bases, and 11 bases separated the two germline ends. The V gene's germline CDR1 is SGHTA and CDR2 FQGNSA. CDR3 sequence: CASSSVDRDTQYF. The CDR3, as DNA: TGTGCCAGCAGCTCCGTTGATAGGGATACGCAGTATTTT.

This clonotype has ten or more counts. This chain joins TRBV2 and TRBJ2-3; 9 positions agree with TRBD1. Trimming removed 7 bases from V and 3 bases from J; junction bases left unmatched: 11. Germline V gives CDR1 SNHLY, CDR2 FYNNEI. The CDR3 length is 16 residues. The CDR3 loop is CASTLGGTGSTDTQYF. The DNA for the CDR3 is TGTGCCAGCACCTTAGGTGGGACAGGGAGTACAGATACGCAGTATTTT. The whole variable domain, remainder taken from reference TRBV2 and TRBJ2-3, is EPEVTQTPSHQVTQMGQEVILRCVPISNHLYFYWYRQILGQKVEFLVSFYNNEISEKSEIFDDQFSVERPDGSNFTLKIRSTKLEDSAMYFCASTLGGTGSTDTQYFGPGTRLTVL.

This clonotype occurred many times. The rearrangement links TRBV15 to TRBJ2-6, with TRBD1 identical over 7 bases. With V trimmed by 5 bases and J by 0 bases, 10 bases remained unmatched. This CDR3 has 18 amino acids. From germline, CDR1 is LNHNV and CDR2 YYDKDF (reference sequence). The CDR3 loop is CATSPLTGSHSGANVLTF. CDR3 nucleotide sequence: TGTGCCACCAGCCCGCTGACAGGGTCCCACTCTGGGGCCAACGTCCTGACTTTC.

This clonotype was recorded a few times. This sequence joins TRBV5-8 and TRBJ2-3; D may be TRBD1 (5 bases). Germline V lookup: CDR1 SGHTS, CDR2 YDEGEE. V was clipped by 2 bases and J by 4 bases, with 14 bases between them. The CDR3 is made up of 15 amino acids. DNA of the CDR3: TGTGCCAGCAGCTTTCAAATCAGGGTGGCAGATACGCAGTATTTT. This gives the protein CASSFQIRVADTQYF. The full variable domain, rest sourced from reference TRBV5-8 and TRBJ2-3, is EAGVTQSPTHLIKTRGQQATLRCSPISGHTSVYWYQQALGLGLQFLLWYDEGEERNRGNFPPRFSGRQFPNYSSELNVNALELEDSALYLCASSFQIRVADTQYFGPGTRLTVL.